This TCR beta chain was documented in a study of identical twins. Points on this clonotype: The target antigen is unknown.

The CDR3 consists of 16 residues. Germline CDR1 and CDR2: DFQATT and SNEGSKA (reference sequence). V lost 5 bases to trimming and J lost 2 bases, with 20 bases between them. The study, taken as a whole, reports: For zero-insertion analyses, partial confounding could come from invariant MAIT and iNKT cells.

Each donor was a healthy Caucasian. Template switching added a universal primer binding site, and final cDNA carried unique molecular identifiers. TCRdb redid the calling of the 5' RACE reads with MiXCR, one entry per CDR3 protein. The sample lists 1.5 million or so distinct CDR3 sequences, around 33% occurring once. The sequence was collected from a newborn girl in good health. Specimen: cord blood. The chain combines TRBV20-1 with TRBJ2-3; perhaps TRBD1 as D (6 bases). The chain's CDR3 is CSAQKQGSGPTDTQYF. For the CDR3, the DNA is TGCAGTGCTCAAAAACAGGGTTCTGGACCCACAGATACGCAGTATTTT.